The clone carrying this T cell receptor (beta chain) appeared a few times. This sample stems from a study of T-cell reconstitution after alpha-beta-depleted transplantation in children. Researchers prepared the TCRbeta library using unique molecular identifiers, the study reports. MiXCR was run by TCRdb on the PCR reads, yielding one entry per CDR3 protein. Of around 380,000 distinct CDR3 sequences listed, approximately 10% are singletons. The material sequenced was PBMCs from the stem cell graft donor, taken from the stem cell graft. The TCR sequence derives from a human donor who donated a stem cell graft to a child with acute myeloid leukemia.

The CDR3 is CAWSSLGETGANVLTF. CDR3 DNA: TGTGCCTGGAGCTCCCTCGGGGAGACTGGGGCCAACGTCCTGACTTTC. The chain carries TRBV30 and TRBJ2-6; the D gene is possibly TRBD2 (5 bases). The CDR3 length is 16 residues. Trimming removed 3 bases from V and 2 bases from J, with 14 bases in between. The germline V gene has CDR1 GTSNPN and CDR2 SVGIG (reference sequence).